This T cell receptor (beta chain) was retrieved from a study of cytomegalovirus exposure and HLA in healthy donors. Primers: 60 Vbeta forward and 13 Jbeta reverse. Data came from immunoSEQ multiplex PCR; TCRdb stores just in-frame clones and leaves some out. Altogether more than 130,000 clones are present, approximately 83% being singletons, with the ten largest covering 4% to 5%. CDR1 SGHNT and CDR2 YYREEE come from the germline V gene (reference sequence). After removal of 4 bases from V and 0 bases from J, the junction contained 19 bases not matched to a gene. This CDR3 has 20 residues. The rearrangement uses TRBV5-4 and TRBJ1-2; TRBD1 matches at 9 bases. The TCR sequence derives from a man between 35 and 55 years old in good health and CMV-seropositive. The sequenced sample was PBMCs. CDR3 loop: CASSDYTRQGGKKANYGYTF. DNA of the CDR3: TGTGCCAGCAGCGATTACACCCGACAGGGGGGAAAGAAGGCTAACTATGGCTACACCTTC.